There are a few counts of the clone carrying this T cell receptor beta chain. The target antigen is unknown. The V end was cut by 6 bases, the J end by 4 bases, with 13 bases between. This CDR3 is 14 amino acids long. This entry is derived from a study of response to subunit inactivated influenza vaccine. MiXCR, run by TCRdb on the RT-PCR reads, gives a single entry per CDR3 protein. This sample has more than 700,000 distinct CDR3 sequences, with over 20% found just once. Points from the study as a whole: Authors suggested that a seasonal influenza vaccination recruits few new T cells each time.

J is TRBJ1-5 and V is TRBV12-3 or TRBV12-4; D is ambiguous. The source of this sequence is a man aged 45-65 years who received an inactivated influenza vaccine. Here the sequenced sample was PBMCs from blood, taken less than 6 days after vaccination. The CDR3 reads CASSRDLGNQPQHF. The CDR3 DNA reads TGTGCCAGCAGCCGTGACCTCGGGAATCAGCCCCAGCATTTT.